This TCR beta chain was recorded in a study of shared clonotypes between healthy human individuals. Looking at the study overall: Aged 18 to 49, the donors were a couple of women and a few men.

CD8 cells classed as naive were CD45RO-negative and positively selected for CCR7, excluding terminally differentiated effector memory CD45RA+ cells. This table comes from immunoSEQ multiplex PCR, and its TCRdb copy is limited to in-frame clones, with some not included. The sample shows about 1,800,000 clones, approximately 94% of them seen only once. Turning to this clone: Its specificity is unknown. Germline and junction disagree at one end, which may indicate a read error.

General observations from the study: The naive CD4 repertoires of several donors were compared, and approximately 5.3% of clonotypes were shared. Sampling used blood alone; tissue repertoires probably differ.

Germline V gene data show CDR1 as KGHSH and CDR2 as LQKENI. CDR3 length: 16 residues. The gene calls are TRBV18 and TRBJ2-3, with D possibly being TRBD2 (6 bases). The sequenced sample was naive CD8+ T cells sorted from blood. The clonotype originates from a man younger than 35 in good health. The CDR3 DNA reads TGTGCCAGCCCACCAATGGTGGGAGGAGGCACAGATACGCAGTATTTT. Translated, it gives CASPPMVGGGTDTQYF.